Shown below are 8 T cell receptor beta chains from a single sample sequenced in a study of OX40 agonist ivuxolimab in advanced cancers. The library was prepared using the immunoSEQ multiplex PCR assay. TCRdb carries this immuneACCESS record with in-frame sequences only. Its versions omit some clonotypes, under half of them owing to an unresolved V gene in the studies checked, with the rest unexplained. The sample contains over 45,000 clones, around nine tenths of them found a single time. The top ten hold roughly a third of the sample. Sequenced here: CD4+ or CD8+ T cells sorted from blood, sampled in a trial of the OX40 agonist ivuxolimab. The receptors come from an adult with an advanced solid tumor such as melanoma, head and neck, liver or kidney cancer.

The rearrangement links TRBV15 to TRBJ2-2; maybe TRBD1 (6 bases). The CDR3 extends over 14 amino acids. From germline, CDR1 is LNHNV and CDR2 YYDKDF (reference sequence). V was cut by 1 base and J by 5 bases, with 8 bases left in between. CDR3 in DNA: TGTGCCACCAGCAGAGCAGGGGTTACCGGGGAGCTGTTTTTT. It is translated as CATSRAGVTGELFF. Full variable domain (outside the CDR3, taken from reference TRBV15 and TRBJ2-2): DAMVIQNPRYQVTQFGKPVTLSCSQTLNHNVMYWYQQKSSQAPKLLFHYYDKDFNNEADTPDNFQSRRPNTSFCFLDIRSPGLGDTAMYLCATSRAGVTGELFFGEGSRLTVL.

The chain is built from TRBV9 and TRBJ2-2, with D unclear. Germline V gene sequence: CDR1 SGDLS, CDR2 YYNGEE. V lost 2 bases, J lost 1 base, and 6 bases lay in between. This CDR3 has 14 residues. CDR3 bases: TGTGCCAGCAGCGTCCCAGGGAACACCGGGGAGCTGTTTTTT. Its translation: CASSVPGNTGELFF.

The chain uses TRBV27 and TRBJ2-5; D unclear. Trimming took 6 bases from V and 7 from J, leaving 12 bases between them. The CDR3 is made up of 12 amino acids. Germline-derived CDR1 and CDR2 are MNHEY and SMNVEV (reference sequence). The CDR3 sequence is CASSPAHGTQYF. The CDR3 DNA is TGTGCCAGCAGCCCGGCCCACGGGACCCAGTACTTC.

The rearrangement links TRBV4-1 to TRBJ2-1; a weak D match, TRBD2 (5 bases). Germline V lookup: CDR1 MGHRA, CDR2 YSYEKL. The CDR3 is 16 amino acids. Between the trimmed V and J ends, which lost 1 base and 7 bases, there was a span of 17 bases. Here the CDR3 reads CASSQVGGLSPNEQFF. The DNA for the CDR3 is TGCGCCAGCAGCCAAGTGGGCGGGCTATCTCCTAATGAGCAGTTCTTC.

This clone has just a few counts. The chain joins TRBV7-9 to TRBJ1-2, with D tentatively TRBD1 (5 bases). The CDR3 consists of 15 residues. Germline values: CDR1 SEHNR, CDR2 FQNEAQ (reference sequence). V was cut by 3 bases and J by 0 bases, with 11 bases left in between. The CDR3, as DNA: TGTGCCAGCAGCTTTCCCGACAGAGCTAACTATGGCTACACCTTC. Its protein product is CASSFPDRANYGYTF.

The rearrangement joins TRBV19 to TRBJ1-5; 7 bases align to TRBD1. Looked up from germline, CDR1 is LNHDA and CDR2 is SQIVND (reference sequence). The ends lost 6 bases at V and 6 bases at J; junction bases unmatched: 11. The CDR3 is 15 amino acids. The CDR3 sequence is CASRSDRDRSQPQHF. CDR3 sequence (DNA): TGTGCCAGTAGGTCCGATAGGGACAGAAGTCAGCCCCAGCATTTT. Looking up the rest from reference TRBV19 and TRBJ1-5 gives the full variable domain: DGGITQSPKYLFRKEGQNVTLSCEQNLNHDAMYWYRQDPGQGLRLIYYSQIVNDFQKGDIAEGYSVSREKKESFPLTVTSAQKNPTAFYLCASRSDRDRSQPQHFGDGTRLSIL.

CDR3 region: CSARFSGANVLTF. For the CDR3, the DNA is TGCAGCGCTCGATTCTCTGGGGCCAACGTCCTGACTTTC. This chain uses TRBV29-1 with TRBJ2-6; no firm D call. V was cut by 7 bases and J by 0 bases, with 7 bases left in between. Germline CDR1 reads SQVTM; CDR2 reads ANQGSEA. CDR3 size: 13 residues.

This chain connects TRBV14 to TRBJ2-7; no clear D. CDR3 length: 14 amino acids. Per the germline V gene, CDR1 is SGHDN and CDR2 is FVKESK. Deletions cut 4 bases from V and 1 base from J, with 11 bases between. CDR3 DNA sequence: TGTGCCAGCAGCCCACGTATGGTGTCCTACGAGCAGTACTTC. Its translation: CASSPRMVSYEQYF.